These T cell receptor beta chains were read from a single sample in a study of shared clonotypes between healthy human individuals. TCRdb's copy holds only in-frame clones and misses some; the assay was immunoSEQ multiplex PCR. Here the sample spans about 2.4 million clones, roughly 92% being singletons. Sequences were obtained from naive CD4+ T cells sorted from blood. These TCRs come from a man aged 18-30 years in good health. Both conserved end residues are part of each CDR3. The order of the fields is D gene, J gene, clone size, V gene, CDR3 protein, CDR3 DNA. The D gene is left open where the match is weak. Not every row has a clone size; where given, it reads once, few, many or a size class.

d_call: NA
j_call: TRBJ1-2
clone_size: NA
v_call: TRBV12-5
cdr3_aa: CASGLAPYLDGYTF
cdr3_nt: TGTGCTAGTGGTTTGGCCCCTTATCTTGATGGCTACACCTTC

d_call: NA
j_call: TRBJ1-1
clone_size: NA
v_call: TRBV28
cdr3_aa: CASRPVSSGTEAFF
cdr3_nt: TGTGCCAGCAGACCAGTGTCGTCTGGCACTGAAGCTTTCTTT

d_call: TRBD2
j_call: TRBJ2-5
clone_size: NA
v_call: TRBV7-2
cdr3_aa: CASSFGGRARETQYF
cdr3_nt: TGTGCCAGCAGCTTTGGCGGGAGGGCCAGGGAGACCCAGTACTTC

d_call: NA
j_call: TRBJ2-7
clone_size: NA
v_call: TRBV6-5
cdr3_aa: CASSYGWEYEQYF
cdr3_nt: TGTGCCAGCAGTTACGGGTGGGAATACGAGCAGTACTTC

d_call: NA
j_call: TRBJ1-3
clone_size: NA
v_call: TRBV10-3
cdr3_aa: CAATGSGNTIYF
cdr3_nt: TGTGCCGCTACAGGGTCTGGAAACACCATATATTTT

d_call: TRBD1
j_call: TRBJ1-2
clone_size: NA
v_call: TRBV7-9
cdr3_aa: CASSRQGVNEDGYTF
cdr3_nt: TGTGCCAGCAGCCGACAGGGGGTAAATGAGGATGGCTACACCTTC

d_call: NA
j_call: TRBJ2-1
clone_size: NA
v_call: TRBV6-5
cdr3_aa: CASSPGSVGYNEQFF
cdr3_nt: TGTGCCAGCAGCCCGGGGAGCGTCGGGTACAATGAGCAGTTCTTC

d_call: TRBD2
j_call: TRBJ2-7
clone_size: NA
v_call: TRBV15
cdr3_aa: CATTPHSGTSFAYEQYF
cdr3_nt: TGTGCCACCACCCCTCACTCCGGGACTAGCTTCGCCTACGAGCAGTACTTC

d_call: TRBD2
j_call: TRBJ2-5
clone_size: NA
v_call: TRBV12-5
cdr3_aa: CASGSPRGGVETQYF
cdr3_nt: TGTGCTAGTGGTTCCCCCCGGGGAGGGGTAGAGACCCAGTACTTC

d_call: NA
j_call: TRBJ1-6
clone_size: NA
v_call: TRBV6-6
cdr3_aa: CASSYQAGFRNSPLHF
cdr3_nt: TGTGCCAGCAGTTACCAAGCGGGGTTTCGAAATTCACCCCTCCACTTT

d_call: NA
j_call: TRBJ2-1
clone_size: once
v_call: TRBV2
cdr3_aa: CASKGDSYNEQFF
cdr3_nt: TGTGCCAGCAAGGGGGACTCCTACAATGAGCAGTTCTTC

d_call: NA
j_call: TRBJ1-1
clone_size: NA
v_call: TRBV4-2
cdr3_aa: CASSPQGVEDTEAFF
cdr3_nt: TGTGCCAGCAGCCCCCAGGGCGTCGAGGACACTGAAGCTTTCTTT

d_call: NA
j_call: TRBJ1-3
clone_size: NA
v_call: TRBV5-4
cdr3_aa: CASSPGPGSGNTIYF
cdr3_nt: TGTGCCAGCAGCCCGGGACCGGGCTCTGGAAACACCATATATTTT

d_call: NA
j_call: TRBJ2-1
clone_size: NA
v_call: TRBV5-1
cdr3_aa: CASSPDGAGDLYNEQFF
cdr3_nt: TGCGCCAGCAGCCCCGACGGGGCAGGGGACCTCTACAATGAGCAGTTCTTC

d_call: NA
j_call: TRBJ2-7
clone_size: NA
v_call: TRBV6-5
cdr3_aa: CASSPGGIYEQYF
cdr3_nt: TGTGCCAGCAGTCCCGGGGGAATTTACGAGCAGTACTTC

d_call: TRBD1
j_call: TRBJ1-6
clone_size: NA
v_call: TRBV18
cdr3_aa: CASSPRTGVLEAPLHF
cdr3_nt: TGTGCCAGCTCTCCGCGGACAGGCGTTTTGGAGGCACCCCTCCACTTT

d_call: NA
j_call: TRBJ2-1
clone_size: NA
v_call: TRBV29-1
cdr3_aa: CSVESWNEQFF
cdr3_nt: TGCAGCGTGGAAAGTTGGAATGAGCAGTTCTTC

d_call: NA
j_call: TRBJ1-3
clone_size: NA
v_call: TRBV30
cdr3_aa: CAWTVTRGALNSGNTIYF
cdr3_nt: TGTGCCTGGACCGTGACTAGGGGTGCCTTGAACTCTGGAAACACCATATATTTT

d_call: TRBD2
j_call: TRBJ2-5
clone_size: NA
v_call: TRBV6-1
cdr3_aa: CASSEPRGGQETQYF
cdr3_nt: TGTGCCAGCAGTGAACCACGGGGGGGCCAAGAGACCCAGTACTTC

d_call: TRBD1
j_call: TRBJ2-5
clone_size: NA
v_call: TRBV5-1
cdr3_aa: CASSLDRGLETQYF
cdr3_nt: TGCGCCAGCAGCTTGGACAGGGGTTTGGAGACCCAGTACTTC

d_call: NA
j_call: TRBJ1-2
clone_size: NA
v_call: TRBV19
cdr3_aa: CASTLGTTGYGYTF
cdr3_nt: TGTGCCAGTACCCTCGGGACAACCGGATATGGCTACACCTTC

d_call: NA
j_call: TRBJ2-2
clone_size: NA
v_call: TRBV7-9
cdr3_aa: CASSHVTGERGTGELFF
cdr3_nt: TGTGCCAGCAGCCATGTAACGGGGGAGAGAGGCACCGGGGAGCTGTTTTTT

d_call: TRBD1
j_call: TRBJ2-5
clone_size: NA
v_call: TRBV18
cdr3_aa: CASSPLKSQGRETQYF
cdr3_nt: TGTGCCAGCTCACCACTTAAGTCACAGGGGCGAGAGACCCAGTACTTC

d_call: TRBD1
j_call: TRBJ2-2
clone_size: NA
v_call: TRBV10-3
cdr3_aa: CAIAPTGMGTGELFF
cdr3_nt: TGTGCCATCGCCCCGACAGGGATGGGCACCGGGGAGCTGTTTTTT

d_call: NA
j_call: TRBJ2-7
clone_size: NA
v_call: TRBV11-2
cdr3_aa: CASSLVGGPAEQYF
cdr3_nt: TGTGCCAGCAGCTTAGTTGGGGGGCCGGCCGAGCAGTACTTC

d_call: TRBD1
j_call: TRBJ2-3
clone_size: NA
v_call: TRBV18
cdr3_aa: CASSPDRAGDTQYF
cdr3_nt: TGTGCCAGCTCACCAGACAGGGCGGGAGATACGCAGTATTTT

d_call: NA
j_call: TRBJ2-7
clone_size: NA
v_call: TRBV11-3
cdr3_aa: CASSLESGADYEQYF
cdr3_nt: TGTGCCAGCAGCTTAGAGTCCGGGGCTGACTACGAGCAGTACTTC

d_call: NA
j_call: TRBJ1-3
clone_size: once
v_call: TRBV5-6
cdr3_aa: CASSLVGWSGNTIYF
cdr3_nt: TGTGCCAGCAGCTTGGTCGGGTGGTCTGGAAACACCATATATTTT

d_call: NA
j_call: TRBJ2-3
clone_size: NA
v_call: TRBV11-2
cdr3_aa: CASSLRGAVDTQYF
cdr3_nt: TGTGCCAGCAGCTTAAGGGGGGCGGTAGATACGCAGTATTTT

d_call: NA
j_call: TRBJ1-1
clone_size: NA
v_call: TRBV2
cdr3_aa: CASKDRMNTEAFF
cdr3_nt: TGTGCCAGCAAGGACAGAATGAACACTGAAGCTTTCTTT

d_call: NA
j_call: TRBJ1-5
clone_size: NA
v_call: TRBV28
cdr3_aa: CASTMRILDQPQHF
cdr3_nt: TGTGCCAGCACCATGAGAATATTGGATCAGCCCCAGCATTTT

d_call: TRBD2
j_call: TRBJ2-7
clone_size: NA
v_call: TRBV18
cdr3_aa: CASSPSSGDYEQYF
cdr3_nt: TGTGCCAGCTCACCCTCTAGCGGTGACTACGAGCAGTACTTC

d_call: NA
j_call: TRBJ2-2
clone_size: NA
v_call: TRBV7-9
cdr3_aa: CAGSRAANTGELFF
cdr3_nt: TGTGCCGGGTCACGGGCAGCCAACACCGGGGAGCTGTTTTTT

d_call: NA
j_call: TRBJ1-2
clone_size: NA
v_call: TRBV5-6
cdr3_aa: CASSPGRVSGYGYTF
cdr3_nt: TGTGCCAGCAGCCCGGGCAGGGTTAGTGGCTATGGCTACACCTTC

d_call: TRBD1
j_call: TRBJ1-2
clone_size: once
v_call: TRBV7-2
cdr3_aa: CASSLDGTAIYGYTF
cdr3_nt: TGTGCCAGCAGCCTCGACGGGACAGCCATCTATGGCTACACCTTC

d_call: TRBD1
j_call: TRBJ2-5
clone_size: NA
v_call: TRBV19
cdr3_aa: CASSIGGTGETQYF
cdr3_nt: TGTGCCAGTAGTATAGGTGGGACAGGCGAGACCCAGTACTTC

d_call: NA
j_call: TRBJ2-5
clone_size: NA
v_call: TRBV28
cdr3_aa: CASSRTTYTVQETQYF
cdr3_nt: TGTGCCAGCAGCCGAACCACTTACACTGTCCAAGAGACCCAGTACTTC

d_call: TRBD2
j_call: TRBJ2-1
clone_size: NA
v_call: TRBV2
cdr3_aa: CASSETSGATPGQFF
cdr3_nt: TGTGCCAGCAGTGAGACTAGCGGGGCCACTCCGGGGCAGTTCTTC

d_call: NA
j_call: TRBJ2-2
clone_size: NA
v_call: TRBV5-1
cdr3_aa: CASSYTGVTNTGELFF
cdr3_nt: TGCGCCAGCAGCTATACCGGGGTTACGAACACCGGGGAGCTGTTTTTT

d_call: NA
j_call: TRBJ1-1
clone_size: NA
v_call: TRBV5-6
cdr3_aa: CASSLVGIGRTEAFF
cdr3_nt: TGTGCCAGCAGCTTGGTGGGGATCGGAAGAACTGAAGCTTTCTTT

d_call: TRBD2
j_call: TRBJ2-2
clone_size: NA
v_call: TRBV5-1
cdr3_aa: CASSLGFGTSGSRGDTGELFF
cdr3_nt: TGCGCCAGCAGCCTCGGATTTGGGACTAGCGGGAGTAGGGGGGACACCGGGGAGCTGTTTTTT